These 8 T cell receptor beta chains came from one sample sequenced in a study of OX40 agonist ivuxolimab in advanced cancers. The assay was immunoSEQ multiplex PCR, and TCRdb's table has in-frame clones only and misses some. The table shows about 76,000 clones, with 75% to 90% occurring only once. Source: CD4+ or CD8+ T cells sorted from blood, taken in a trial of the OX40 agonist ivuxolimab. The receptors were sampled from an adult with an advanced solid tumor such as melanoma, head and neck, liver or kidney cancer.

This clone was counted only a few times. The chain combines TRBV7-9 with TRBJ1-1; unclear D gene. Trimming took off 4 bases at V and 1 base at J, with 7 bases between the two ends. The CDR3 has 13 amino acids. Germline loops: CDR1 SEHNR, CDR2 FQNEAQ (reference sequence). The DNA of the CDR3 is TGTGCCAGCAGCTCCCCCCAGAACACTGAAGCTTTCTTT. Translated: CASSSPQNTEAFF.

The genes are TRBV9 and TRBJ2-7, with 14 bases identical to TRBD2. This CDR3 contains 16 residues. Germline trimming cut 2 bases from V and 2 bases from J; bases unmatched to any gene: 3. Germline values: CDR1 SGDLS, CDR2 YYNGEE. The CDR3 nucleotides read TGTGCCAGCAGCGTGGGACTAGCGGGGGCTGCCTACGAGCAGTACTTC. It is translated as CASSVGLAGAAYEQYF.

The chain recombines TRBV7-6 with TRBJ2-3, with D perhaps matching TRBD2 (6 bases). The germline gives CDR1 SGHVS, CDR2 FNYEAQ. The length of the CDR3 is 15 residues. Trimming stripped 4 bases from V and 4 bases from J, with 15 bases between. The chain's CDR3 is CASSSPTGVADTQYF. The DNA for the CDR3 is TGTGCCAGCAGCTCGCCCACGGGAGTGGCAGATACGCAGTATTTT.

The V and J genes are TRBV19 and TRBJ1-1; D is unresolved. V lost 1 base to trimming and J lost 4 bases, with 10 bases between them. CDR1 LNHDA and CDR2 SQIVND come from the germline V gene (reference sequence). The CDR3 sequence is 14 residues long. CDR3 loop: CASSIVEGSTEAFF. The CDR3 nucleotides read TGTGCCAGTAGTATAGTGGAGGGAAGCACTGAAGCTTTCTTT.

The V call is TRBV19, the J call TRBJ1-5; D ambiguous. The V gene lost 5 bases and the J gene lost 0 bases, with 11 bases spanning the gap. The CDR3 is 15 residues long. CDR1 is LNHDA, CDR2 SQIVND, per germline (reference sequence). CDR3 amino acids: CASSVQDYSNQPQHF. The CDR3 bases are TGTGCCAGTAGTGTCCAGGATTATAGCAATCAGCCCCAGCATTTT.

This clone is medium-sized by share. The CDR3 here is CSVEEHYEQYF. CDR3 bases: TGCAGCGTTGAAGAACACTACGAGCAGTACTTC. The gene calls are TRBV29-1 and TRBJ2-7; D not resolved. CDR1 is SQVTM, CDR2 ANQGSEA, per germline. The CDR3 contains 11 residues. With 0 bases removed from V and 3 bases from J, the gap between germline ends came to 3 bases.

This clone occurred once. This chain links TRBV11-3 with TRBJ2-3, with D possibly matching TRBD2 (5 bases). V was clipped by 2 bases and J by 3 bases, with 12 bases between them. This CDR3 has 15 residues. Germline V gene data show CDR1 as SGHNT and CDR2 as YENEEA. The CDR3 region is CASSLSTSRTDTQYF. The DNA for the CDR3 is TGTGCCAGCAGCTTAAGTACTAGTCGTACAGATACGCAGTATTTT.

CDR3 coding DNA: TGTGCCAGCAGCTTCTATCGACTAGCGGCTAGCACAGATACGCAGTATTTT. Translation: CASSFYRLAASTDTQYF. The chain recombines TRBV7-9 with TRBJ2-3; 9 bases are shared with TRBD2. Germline trimming cut 3 bases from V and 0 bases from J; bases unmatched to any gene: 7. Germline CDR1 reads SEHNR; CDR2 reads FQNEAQ (reference sequence). The CDR3 totals 17 residues. The complete variable domain, with remaining parts taken from reference TRBV7-9 and TRBJ2-3, reads DTGVSQNPRHKITKRGQNVTFRCDPISEHNRLYWYRQTLGQGPEFLTYFQNEAQLEKSRLLSDRFSAERPKGSFSTLEIQRTEQGDSAMYLCASSFYRLAASTDTQYFGPGTRLTVL.